The rows below give T cell receptor beta chains drawn from one sample of a study of CD8+ T cells in alopecia areata. Libraries were prepared by immunoSEQ multiplex PCR; TCRdb keeps only in-frame clonotypes and omits some of them. The sample has about 150,000 clones, over 45% seen once. Sequencing was done on a sample of CD4+ T cells sorted from blood. All receptors come from a human donor with alopecia areata. Each CDR3 is given with its conserved first and last residue. The order of the fields is V gene, clone size, J gene, D gene, CDR3 protein, CDR3 DNA. A D gene is named only where the DNA matches it firmly. Expanded clones get a size class; other rows say once, few or many, or leave the size out.

>TRBV27|-|TRBJ1-5|-
CASSLSLRQPNQPQHF
TGTGCCAGCAGTTTATCGCTCCGACAACCCAATCAGCCCCAGCATTTT
>TRBV30|-|TRBJ1-3|-
CAWSVVGSGNTIYF
TGTGCCTGGAGTGTTGTGGGTTCCGGAAACACCATATATTTT
>TRBV19|-|TRBJ2-5|-
CASSVPGKETQYF
TGTGCCAGTAGTGTTCCAGGGAAAGAGACCCAGTACTTC
>TRBV9|few|TRBJ2-1|TRBD2
CASSVEAGVRNEQFF
TGTGCCAGCAGCGTAGAGGCGGGAGTTCGAAATGAGCAGTTCTTC
>TRBV4-1|-|TRBJ2-1|-
CASSLRNEQFF
TGCGCCAGCAGCCTTCGTAATGAGCAGTTCTTC
>TRBV5-1|-|TRBJ2-1|TRBD2
CASSLRLAGDSEQFF
TGCGCCAGCAGCTTAAGACTAGCGGGAGATTCTGAGCAGTTCTTC
>TRBV29-1|-|TRBJ2-7|-
CSVRVTSYEQYF
TGCAGCGTTCGGGTGACCAGCTACGAGCAGTACTTC
>TRBV5-1|-|TRBJ1-2|TRBD1
CASSWQGALDYGYTF
TGCGCCAGCAGCTGGCAGGGGGCGCTGGACTATGGCTACACCTTC
>TRBV29-1|few|TRBJ2-3|-
CSTTGLLF
TGCAGCACTACGGGGCTCCTCTTT
>TRBV2|-|TRBJ2-1|TRBD2
CASGPPGGLVSYNEQFF
TGTGCCAGCGGACCCCCCGGGGGACTAGTTTCCTACAATGAGCAGTTCTTC
>TRBV28|-|TRBJ2-3|-
CASSLRLTQYF
TGTGCCAGCAGCCTTCGTCTCACGCAGTATTTT
>TRBV29-1|few|TRBJ2-7|-
CSVGTGGRYEQYF
TGCAGCGTTGGTACGGGGGGCAGGTACGAGCAGTACTTC